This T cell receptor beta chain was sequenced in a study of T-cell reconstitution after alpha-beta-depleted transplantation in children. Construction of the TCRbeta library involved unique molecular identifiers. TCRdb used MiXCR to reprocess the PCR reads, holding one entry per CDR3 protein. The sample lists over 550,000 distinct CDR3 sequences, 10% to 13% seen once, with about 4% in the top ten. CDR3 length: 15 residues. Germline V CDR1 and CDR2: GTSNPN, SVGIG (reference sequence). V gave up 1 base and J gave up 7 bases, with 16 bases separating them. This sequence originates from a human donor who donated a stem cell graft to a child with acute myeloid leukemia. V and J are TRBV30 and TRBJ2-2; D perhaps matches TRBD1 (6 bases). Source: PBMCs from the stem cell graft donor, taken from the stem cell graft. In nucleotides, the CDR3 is TGTGCCTGGAGTGCACCCCCAGGGGTTCACGGGGAGCTGTTTTTT. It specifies CAWSAPPGVHGELFF.